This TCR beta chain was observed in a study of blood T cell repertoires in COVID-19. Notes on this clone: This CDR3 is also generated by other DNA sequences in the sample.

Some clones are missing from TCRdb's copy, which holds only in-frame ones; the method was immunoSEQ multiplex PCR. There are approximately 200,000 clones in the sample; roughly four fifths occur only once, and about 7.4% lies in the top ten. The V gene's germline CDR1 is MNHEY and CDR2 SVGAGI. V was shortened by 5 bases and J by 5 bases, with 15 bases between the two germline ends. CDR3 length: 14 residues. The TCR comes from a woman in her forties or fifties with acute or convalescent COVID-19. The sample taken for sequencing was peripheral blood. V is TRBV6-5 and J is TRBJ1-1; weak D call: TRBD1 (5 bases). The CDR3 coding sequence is TGTGCCAGCAGTCGGTCGGGGGGATGGACTGAAGCTTTCTTT. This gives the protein CASSRSGGWTEAFF.